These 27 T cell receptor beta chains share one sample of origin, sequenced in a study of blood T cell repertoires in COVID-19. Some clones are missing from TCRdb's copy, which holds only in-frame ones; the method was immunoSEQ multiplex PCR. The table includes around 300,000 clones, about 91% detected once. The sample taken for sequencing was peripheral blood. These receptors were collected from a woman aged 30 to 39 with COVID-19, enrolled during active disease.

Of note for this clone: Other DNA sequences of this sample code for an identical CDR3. The CDR3 sequence: CASSPGLGNQPQHF. The CDR3 DNA is TGTGCCAGCAGCCCAGGGTTGGGCAATCAGCCCCAGCATTTT. The chain joins TRBV9 to TRBJ1-5; the D gene is possibly TRBD1 (5 bases). This CDR3 has 14 amino acids. Per germline, CDR1 SGDLS and CDR2 YYNGEE. Trimming stripped 4 bases from V and 2 bases from J, with 10 bases between. The variable domain in full, with the rest retrieved from reference TRBV9 and TRBJ1-5, is DSGVTQTPKHLITATGQRVTLRCSPRSGDLSVYWYQQSLDQGLQFLIQYYNGEERAKGNILERFSAQQFPDLHSELNLSSLELGDSALYFCASSPGLGNQPQHFGDGTRLSIL.

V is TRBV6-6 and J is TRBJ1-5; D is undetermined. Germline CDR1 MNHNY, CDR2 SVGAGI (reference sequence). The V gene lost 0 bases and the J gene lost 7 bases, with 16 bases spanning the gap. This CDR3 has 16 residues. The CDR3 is CASSYSSAGKAQPQHF. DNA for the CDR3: TGTGCCAGCAGTTACTCCTCGGCAGGCAAAGCCCAGCCCCAGCATTTT.

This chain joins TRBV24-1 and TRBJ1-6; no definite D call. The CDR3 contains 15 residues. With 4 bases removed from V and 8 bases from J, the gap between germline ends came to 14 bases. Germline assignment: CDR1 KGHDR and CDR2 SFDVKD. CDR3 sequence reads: CATSEERTVDSPLHF. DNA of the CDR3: TGTGCCACCAGTGAAGAGCGGACGGTAGATTCACCCCTCCACTTT.

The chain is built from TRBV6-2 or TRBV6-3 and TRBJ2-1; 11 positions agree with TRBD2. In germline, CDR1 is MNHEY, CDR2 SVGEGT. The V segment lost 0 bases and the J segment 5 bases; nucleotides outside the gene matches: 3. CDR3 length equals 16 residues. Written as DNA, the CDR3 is TGTGCCAGCAGTTACTCGACACTAGCGGGGGACAATGAGCAGTTCTTC. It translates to CASSYSTLAGDNEQFF.

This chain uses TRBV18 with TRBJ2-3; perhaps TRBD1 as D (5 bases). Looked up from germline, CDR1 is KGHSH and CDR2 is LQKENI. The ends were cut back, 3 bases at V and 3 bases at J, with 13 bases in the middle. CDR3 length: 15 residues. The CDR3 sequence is CASSPPRGRTDTQYF. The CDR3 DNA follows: TGTGCCAGCTCACCCCCTAGGGGTAGAACAGATACGCAGTATTTT.

CDR3 sequence: CASSPRTGVIYGYTF. CDR3 sequence (DNA): TGTGCCAGCAGCCCCCGGACGGGGGTGATCTATGGCTACACCTTC. This chain joins TRBV7-2 and TRBJ1-2; a weak D match, TRBD1 (5 bases). In germline, CDR1 is SGHTA, CDR2 FQGNSA. The CDR3 covers 15 residues. V was trimmed by 5 bases and J by 4 bases, leaving 17 bases between them.

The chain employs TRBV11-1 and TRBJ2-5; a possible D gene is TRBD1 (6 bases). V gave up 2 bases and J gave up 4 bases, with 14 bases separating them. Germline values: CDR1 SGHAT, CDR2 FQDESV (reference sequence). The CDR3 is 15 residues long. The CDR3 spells CASSLLGQVRETQYF. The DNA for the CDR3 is TGTGCCAGCAGCTTATTGGGACAAGTCCGAGAGACCCAGTACTTC.

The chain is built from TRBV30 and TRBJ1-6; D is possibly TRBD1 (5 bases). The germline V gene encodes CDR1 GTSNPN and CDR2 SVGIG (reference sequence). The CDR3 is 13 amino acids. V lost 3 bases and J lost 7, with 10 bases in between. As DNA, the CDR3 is TGTGCCTGGAGCACAGGCCCGAATTCACCCCTCCACTTT. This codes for CAWSTGPNSPLHF.

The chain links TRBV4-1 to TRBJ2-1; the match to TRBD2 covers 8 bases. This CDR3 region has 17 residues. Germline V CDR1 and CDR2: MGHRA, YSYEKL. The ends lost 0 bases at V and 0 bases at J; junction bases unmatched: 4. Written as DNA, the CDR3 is TGCGCCAGCAGCCAAGAGCTAGCGGGTATCTCCTACAATGAGCAGTTCTTC. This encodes CASSQELAGISYNEQFF.

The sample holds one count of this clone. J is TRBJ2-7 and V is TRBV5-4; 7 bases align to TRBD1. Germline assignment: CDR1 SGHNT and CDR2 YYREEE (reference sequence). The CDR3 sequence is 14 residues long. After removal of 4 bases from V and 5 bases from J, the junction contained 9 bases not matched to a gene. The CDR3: CASSTPGQRNEQYF. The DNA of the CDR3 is TGTGCCAGCAGCACACCGGGACAGAGAAACGAGCAGTACTTC.

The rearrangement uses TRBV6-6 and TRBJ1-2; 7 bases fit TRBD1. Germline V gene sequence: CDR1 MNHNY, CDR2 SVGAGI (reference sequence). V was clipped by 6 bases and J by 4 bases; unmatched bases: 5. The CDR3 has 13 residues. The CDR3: CASRETGTYGYTF. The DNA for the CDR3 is TGTGCCAGCAGGGAGACAGGGACCTATGGCTACACCTTC.

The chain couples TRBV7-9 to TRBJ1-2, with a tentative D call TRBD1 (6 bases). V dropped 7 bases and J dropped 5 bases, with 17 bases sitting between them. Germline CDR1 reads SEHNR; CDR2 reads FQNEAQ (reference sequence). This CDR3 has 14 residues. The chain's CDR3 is CASTPGGGEYGYTF. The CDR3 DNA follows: TGTGCCAGCACACCTGGCGGGGGCGAGTATGGCTACACCTTC.

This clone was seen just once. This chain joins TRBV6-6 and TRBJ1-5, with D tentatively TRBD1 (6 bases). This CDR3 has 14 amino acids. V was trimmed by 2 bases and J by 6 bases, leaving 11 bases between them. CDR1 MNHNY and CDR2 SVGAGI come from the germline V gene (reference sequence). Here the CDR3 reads CASSYRGALQPQHF. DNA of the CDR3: TGTGCCAGCAGTTACCGGGGGGCGCTTCAGCCCCAGCATTTT.

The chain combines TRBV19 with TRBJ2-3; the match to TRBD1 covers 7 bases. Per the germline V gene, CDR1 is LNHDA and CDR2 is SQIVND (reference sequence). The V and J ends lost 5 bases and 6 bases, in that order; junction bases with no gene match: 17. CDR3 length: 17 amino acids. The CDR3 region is CASSAFLTGVGYDTQYF. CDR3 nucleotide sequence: TGTGCCAGTAGTGCCTTTCTCACAGGGGTTGGATACGATACGCAGTATTTT.

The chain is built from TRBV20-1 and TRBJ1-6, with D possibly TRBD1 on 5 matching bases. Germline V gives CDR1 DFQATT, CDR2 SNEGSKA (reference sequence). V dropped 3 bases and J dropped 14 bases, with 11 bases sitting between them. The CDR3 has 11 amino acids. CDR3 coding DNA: TGCAGTGCTAGTGTCAGGGTGTCCCTCCACTTT. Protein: CSASVRVSLHF.

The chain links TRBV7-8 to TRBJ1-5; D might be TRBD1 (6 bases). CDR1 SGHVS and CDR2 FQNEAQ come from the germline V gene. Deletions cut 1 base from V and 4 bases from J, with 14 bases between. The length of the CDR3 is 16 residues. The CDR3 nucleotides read TGTGCCAGCAGCTTAGTTCACGGGACACCGAATCAGCCCCAGCATTTT. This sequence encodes CASSLVHGTPNQPQHF.

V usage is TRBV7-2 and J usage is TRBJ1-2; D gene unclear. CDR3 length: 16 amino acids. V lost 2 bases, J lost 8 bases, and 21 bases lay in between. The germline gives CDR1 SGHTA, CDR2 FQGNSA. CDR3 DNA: TGTGCCAGCAGCTTAATTCTTTTGCTAGACCCTGGGGGCTACACCTTC. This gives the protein CASSLILLLDPGGYTF. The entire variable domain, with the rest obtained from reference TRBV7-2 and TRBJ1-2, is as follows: GAGVSQSPSNKVTEKGKDVELRCDPISGHTALYWYRQSLGQGLEFLIYFQGNSAPDKSGLPSDRFSAERTGGSVSTLTIQRTQQEDSAVYLCASSLILLLDPGGYTFGSGTRLTVV.

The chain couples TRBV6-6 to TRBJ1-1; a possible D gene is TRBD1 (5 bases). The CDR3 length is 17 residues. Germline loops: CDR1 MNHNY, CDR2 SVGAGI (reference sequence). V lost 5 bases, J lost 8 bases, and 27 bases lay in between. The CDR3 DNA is TGTGCCAGCAGTCCCCAGGGAATGCGAGGGCGGAGGGCGGAAGCTTTCTTT. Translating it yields CASSPQGMRGRRAEAFF.

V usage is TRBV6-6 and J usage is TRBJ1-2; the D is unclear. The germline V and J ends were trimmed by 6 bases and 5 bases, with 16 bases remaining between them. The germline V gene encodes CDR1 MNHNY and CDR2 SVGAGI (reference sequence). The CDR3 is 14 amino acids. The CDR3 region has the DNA TGTGCCAGCAGCCGAGGAGGCGGTTTTTATGGCTACACCTTC. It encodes CASSRGGGFYGYTF.

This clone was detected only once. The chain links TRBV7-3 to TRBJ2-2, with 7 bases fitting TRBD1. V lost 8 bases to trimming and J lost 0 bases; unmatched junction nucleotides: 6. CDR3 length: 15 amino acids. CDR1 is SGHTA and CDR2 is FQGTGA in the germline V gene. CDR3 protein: CASGAGTANTGELFF. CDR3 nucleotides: TGTGCCAGCGGAGCCGGGACAGCGAACACCGGGGAGCTGTTTTTT.

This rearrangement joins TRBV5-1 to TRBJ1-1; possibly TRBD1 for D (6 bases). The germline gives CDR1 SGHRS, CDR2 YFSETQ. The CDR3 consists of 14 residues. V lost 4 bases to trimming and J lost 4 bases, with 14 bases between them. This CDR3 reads CASSQQGFGTEAFF. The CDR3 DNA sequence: TGCGCCAGCAGCCAACAGGGATTTGGCACTGAAGCTTTCTTT.

The CDR3 reads CASSPGTGGGDTQYF. The CDR3 nucleotides read TGTGCCAGCAGTCCCGGGACAGGGGGCGGAGATACGCAGTATTTT. The J gene is TRBJ2-3, the V gene TRBV27; 12 nucleotides agree with TRBD1. Germline-derived CDR1 and CDR2 are MNHEY and SMNVEV (reference sequence). Germline trimming cut 5 bases from V and 5 bases from J; bases unmatched to any gene: 5. The CDR3 totals 15 residues.

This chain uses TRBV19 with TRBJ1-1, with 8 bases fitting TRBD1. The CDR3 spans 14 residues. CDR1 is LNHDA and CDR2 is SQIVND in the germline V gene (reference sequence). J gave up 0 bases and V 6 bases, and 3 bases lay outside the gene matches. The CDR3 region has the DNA TGTGCCAGTAGACAGGGGGAGGTGAACACTGAAGCTTTCTTT. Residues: CASRQGEVNTEAFF.

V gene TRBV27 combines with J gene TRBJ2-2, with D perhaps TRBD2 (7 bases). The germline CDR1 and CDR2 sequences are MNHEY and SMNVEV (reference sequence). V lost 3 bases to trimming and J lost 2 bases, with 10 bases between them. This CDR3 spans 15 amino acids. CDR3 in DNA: TGTGCCAGCAGTTTCGGGGGGCAAAACACCGGGGAGCTGTTTTTT. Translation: CASSFGGQNTGELFF.

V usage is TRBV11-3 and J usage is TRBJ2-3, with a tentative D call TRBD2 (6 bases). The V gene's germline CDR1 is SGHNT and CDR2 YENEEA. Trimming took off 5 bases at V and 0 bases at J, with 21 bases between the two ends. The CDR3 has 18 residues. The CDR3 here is CASSRKPELASSTDTQYF. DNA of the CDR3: TGTGCCAGCAGCCGGAAGCCGGAACTAGCTTCCAGCACAGATACGCAGTATTTT.

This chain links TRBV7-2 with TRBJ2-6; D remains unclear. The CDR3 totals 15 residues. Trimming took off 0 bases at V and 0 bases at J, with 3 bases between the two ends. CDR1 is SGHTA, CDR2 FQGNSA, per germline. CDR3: CASSLAGSGANVLTF. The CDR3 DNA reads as TGTGCCAGCAGCTTAGCCGGCTCTGGGGCCAACGTCCTGACTTTC.

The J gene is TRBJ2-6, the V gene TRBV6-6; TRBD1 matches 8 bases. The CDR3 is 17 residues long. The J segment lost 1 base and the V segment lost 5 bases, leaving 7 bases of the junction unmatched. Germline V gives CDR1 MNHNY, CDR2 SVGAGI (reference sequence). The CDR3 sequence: CASSPETGGSGANVLTF. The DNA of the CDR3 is TGTGCCAGCAGTCCCGAAACAGGGGGGTCTGGGGCCAACGTCCTGACTTTC.